Shown below are 28 T cell receptor beta chains from a single sample sequenced in a study of cytomegalovirus exposure and HLA in healthy donors. PCR employed 60 Vbeta and 13 Jbeta primers. Produced via immunoSEQ multiplex PCR; TCRdb's table is partial and in-frame only. The data hold around 50,000 clones, with over 70% observed a single time. The sample was PBMCs. Receptor source: a man aged 25-45 years in good health and CMV-seropositive.

Only a few counts were recorded for this clone. The rearrangement links TRBV6-5 to TRBJ1-2; 8 bases fit TRBD1. The V gene end was trimmed by 6 bases and the J gene end by 1 base; junction bases not matched to a gene: 7. This CDR3 spans 15 amino acids. The germline V gene encodes CDR1 MNHEY and CDR2 SVGAGI. The CDR3 DNA follows: TGTGCCAGCAGGCCCCGACAGGGGCGTAACTATGGCTACACCTTC. The encoded protein is CASRPRQGRNYGYTF.

The chain uses TRBV11-2 and TRBJ2-7; possible D gene TRBD1, 6 bases. Trimming pared 6 bases from V and 6 bases from J, leaving 15 bases between. In germline, CDR1 is SGHAT, CDR2 FQNNGV. The CDR3 contains 13 residues. The CDR3 here is CASRITGRSEQYF. CDR3 DNA sequence: TGTGCCAGCAGGATCACAGGGCGCTCCGAGCAGTACTTC.

The rearrangement links TRBV11-2 to TRBJ1-4; D gene ambiguous. There are 15 residues in the CDR3. Trimming removed 5 bases at V and 6 bases at J, with 16 bases between. The germline gives CDR1 SGHAT, CDR2 FQNNGV. Here the CDR3 reads CASSHRSFQDEKLFF. The CDR3 DNA sequence: TGTGCCAGCAGCCACCGTAGTTTTCAGGATGAAAAACTGTTTTTT.

This clone occurred a few times. The rearrangement links TRBV19 to TRBJ1-1; D unclear. The germline gives CDR1 LNHDA, CDR2 SQIVND (reference sequence). This CDR3 comprises 16 residues. V was clipped by 0 bases and J by 0 bases, with 11 bases between them. In DNA, the CDR3 is TGTGCCAGTAGTATAGATCAGGTGTACATGAACACTGAAGCTTTCTTT. Protein product: CASSIDQVYMNTEAFF.

The genes are TRBV7-8 and TRBJ2-7; D possibly corresponds to TRBD1 (5 bases). The length of the CDR3 is 12 residues. The germline gives CDR1 SGHVS, CDR2 FQNEAQ. Trimming stripped 7 bases from V and 4 bases from J, with 11 bases between. As DNA, the CDR3 is TGTGCCAGCACCGCAGGGCAGTACGAGCAGTACTTC. This sequence encodes CASTAGQYEQYF.

The chain links TRBV7-8 to TRBJ2-7; 11 bases match TRBD1. The CDR3 has 16 residues. The germline gives CDR1 SGHVS, CDR2 FQNEAQ. V trimming: 5 bases; J trimming: 2 bases; junction bases outside the gene matches: 8. The CDR3 sequence: CASSRVPGQGAYEQYF. The CDR3 coding sequence is TGTGCCAGCAGCCGAGTACCGGGACAGGGGGCCTACGAGCAGTACTTC.

CDR3 sequence reads: CASSGSSGTSYEQYF. The CDR3 coding sequence is TGTGCCAGCAGTGGATCTAGCGGGACCTCCTACGAGCAGTACTTC. The rearrangement uses TRBV2 and TRBJ2-7; 9 bases agree with TRBD2. Germline loops: CDR1 SNHLY, CDR2 FYNNEI. This CDR3 comprises 15 residues. V was pared by 4 bases and J by 0 bases, with 4 bases of the junction left unmatched. Based on the CDR3 plus reference TRBV2 and TRBJ2-7, the full variable domain is EPEVTQTPSHQVTQMGQEVILRCVPISNHLYFYWYRQILGQKVEFLVSFYNNEISEKSEIFDDQFSVERPDGSNFTLKIRSTKLEDSAMYFCASSGSSGTSYEQYFGPGTRLTVT.

For this clone: An end of the junction differs from the germline gene, which may be a read error. The chain has TRBV7-3 and TRBJ1-1, with a tentative D call TRBD1 (6 bases). From germline, CDR1 is SGHTA and CDR2 FQGTGA. The CDR3 loop spans 15 amino acids. The CDR3 loop reads CASSITQGSVTEAFF. The DNA for the CDR3 is TGTGCCAGCAGCATAACCCAGGGGTCGGTCACTGAAGCTTTCTTT.

This clone appeared a single time. J is TRBJ2-5 and V is TRBV11-2; TRBD2 aligns across 8 bases. The better agreement between TRBJ2-7 and the DNA end casts doubt on the J call. Germline-derived CDR1 and CDR2 are SGHAT and FQNNGV. The CDR3 has 16 residues. The CDR3 DNA sequence: TGTGCCAGCAGCTCAGTATTAACTAGCGGTTTCTACGAGCAGTACTTC. It translates to CASSSVLTSGFYEQYF.

The chain employs TRBV5-1 and TRBJ2-7, with D tentatively TRBD2 (6 bases). Trimming left V 7 bases short and J 0 bases short, with 17 bases between. The CDR3 is made up of 15 amino acids. The germline V gene encodes CDR1 SGHRS and CDR2 YFSETQ. CDR3 sequence (DNA): TGCGCCAGCCAGCTGAGGGCGGGGAGCTCCTACGAGCAGTACTTC. Its protein product is CASQLRAGSSYEQYF.

The chain couples TRBV4-1 to TRBJ2-7, with 10 bases matching TRBD2. The junction had 5 bases not matched to a gene; V was cut back by 2 bases and J by 4 bases. The CDR3 extends over 15 amino acids. Germline lookup yields CDR1 MGHRA and CDR2 YSYEKL. The CDR3 is CASSQSSGGSYEQYF. The CDR3, as DNA: TGCGCCAGCAGCCAAAGTAGCGGGGGGTCTTACGAGCAGTACTTC.

The V and J genes are TRBV21-1 and TRBJ1-2; TRBD1, the D gene given by the table, was not confirmed from the DNA. TRBV21-1 is classified as a pseudogene. The CDR3 spans 15 residues. The CDR3 DNA reads TGTGCCAGCAGTCTACCGGGACAGGGGGCCGATGGCTACACCTTC. Translated: CASSLPGQGADGYTF.

In its sample, this clone was seen once. The rearrangement links TRBV6-5 to TRBJ1-1, with 9 bases lining up with TRBD1. The germline V gene has CDR1 MNHEY and CDR2 SVGAGI. The J segment lost 6 bases and the V segment lost 7 bases, leaving 9 bases of the junction unmatched. This CDR3 region has 14 residues. The CDR3 loop reads CASKTGTGFSEAFF. The CDR3 DNA sequence: TGTGCCAGCAAGACCGGGACAGGGTTCTCTGAAGCTTTCTTT.

Only a few counts were recorded for this clone. The chain recombines TRBV2 with TRBJ2-6; D perhaps matches TRBD1 (6 bases). This CDR3 comprises 19 residues. Germline CDR1 and CDR2: SNHLY and FYNNEI. The V and J ends lost 10 bases and 0 bases respectively, with 25 bases between them. The CDR3 bases are TGTGCCACAAGGGGAACAGGGAACGTTTACGGCTCTGGGGCCAACGTCCTGACTTTC. The encoded protein is CATRGTGNVYGSGANVLTF.

This clone was found once. The chain joins TRBV20-1 to TRBJ1-5; D ambiguous. This CDR3 contains 11 residues. CDR1 is DFQATT and CDR2 is SNEGSKA in the germline V gene (reference sequence). Trimming shortened V by 7 bases and J by 2 bases, and 6 bases separated the two germline ends. CDR3 coding DNA: TGCAGTGTTCCCGGCAATCAGCCCCAGCATTTT. Translating it yields CSVPGNQPQHF.

The gene calls are TRBV5-5 and TRBJ2-2; no reliable D call. With 5 bases removed from V and 2 bases from J, the gap between germline ends came to 16 bases. CDR3 length: 16 residues. Germline values: CDR1 SGHKS, CDR2 YYEKEE (reference sequence). CDR3 loop: CASSQKRPGNTGELFF. As DNA, the CDR3 is TGTGCCAGCAGTCAAAAAAGACCGGGTAACACCGGGGAGCTGTTTTTT.

The rearrangement links TRBV27 to TRBJ2-7, with D possibly matching TRBD2 (6 bases). The CDR3 is made up of 13 amino acids. Germline CDR1 is MNHEY and CDR2 is SMNVEV (reference sequence). The ends were cut back, 6 bases at V and 3 bases at J, with 12 bases in the middle. CDR3 sequence: CASRQVGGYEQYF. Here the CDR3 DNA reads TGTGCCAGCAGGCAAGTGGGAGGCTACGAGCAGTACTTC.

The chain recombines TRBV6-5 with TRBJ1-2, with D possibly matching TRBD1 (5 bases). V gave up 2 bases and J gave up 8 bases, with 6 bases separating them. Germline values: CDR1 MNHEY, CDR2 SVGAGI. There are 11 residues in the CDR3. The CDR3 here is CASSYQGGYTF. CDR3 bases: TGTGCCAGCAGTTACCAGGGAGGCTACACCTTC.

J is TRBJ1-4 and V is TRBV28, with unresolved D. This CDR3 comprises 14 residues. V lost 8 bases and J 8 bases, leaving 18 bases between the germline ends. Germline CDR1 reads MDHEN; CDR2 reads SYDVKM. The DNA for the CDR3 is TGTGCCAGCCAAAAGGCGGGGTTAGGGGAAAAACTGTTTTTT. Protein: CASQKAGLGEKLFF.

The CDR3 DNA sequence: TGTGCCAGCAGCGAAGCCGGGACAGGGGGCGCCGAGCAGTACTTC. Amino acid sequence: CASSEAGTGGAEQYF. The J gene is TRBJ2-7, the V gene TRBV7-9, with 12 positions matching TRBD1. V shed 5 bases, J shed 6 bases, and the junction held 8 bases outside the gene matches. From germline, CDR1 is SEHNR and CDR2 FQNEAQ (reference sequence). This CDR3 has 15 amino acids.

The V call is TRBV11-2, the J call TRBJ2-5; the D gene is possibly TRBD2 (6 bases). Trimming left V 5 bases short and J 5 bases short, with 21 bases between. CDR3 length equals 16 residues. Germline CDR1 SGHAT, CDR2 FQNNGV. CDR3 amino acids: CASSLHREPQGETQYF. CDR3 in DNA: TGTGCCAGCAGCCTGCACCGGGAGCCCCAAGGGGAGACCCAGTACTTC.

The CDR3 reads CASSFIVTGTEAFF. The DNA of the CDR3 is TGTGCCAGCAGCTTTATTGTCACAGGAACTGAAGCTTTCTTT. This sequence joins TRBV7-2 and TRBJ1-1; tentatively, D is TRBD1 (5 bases). This CDR3 comprises 14 residues. V was shortened by 3 bases and J by 5 bases, with 13 bases between the two germline ends. Germline V lookup: CDR1 SGHTA, CDR2 FQGNSA.

The gene calls are TRBV27 and TRBJ1-1; D not certain. The CDR3 loop spans 15 amino acids. From germline, CDR1 is MNHEY and CDR2 SMNVEV (reference sequence). Between the trimmed V and J ends, which lost 3 bases and 1 base, there was a span of 12 bases. The CDR3 sequence is CASSFGSGWNTEAFF. CDR3 coding DNA: TGTGCCAGCAGTTTTGGGTCGGGTTGGAACACTGAAGCTTTCTTT.

The rearrangement uses TRBV28 and TRBJ2-2; a weak D match, TRBD1 (6 bases). V lost 7 bases and J lost 7, with 19 bases in between. The germline CDR1 and CDR2 sequences are MDHEN and SYDVKM. The CDR3 is 15 amino acids. The CDR3 coding sequence is TGTGCCAGCATACAATCAGGGGCTTGGGGCGGGGAGCTGTTTTTT. Protein product: CASIQSGAWGGELFF.

This clone has only a few counts. The rearrangement uses TRBV5-1 and TRBJ2-7; 8 bases are a match to TRBD1. The length of the CDR3 is 15 residues. With 3 bases clipped from V and 4 bases from J, the junction kept 9 bases outside the gene matches. CDR1 is SGHRS, CDR2 YFSETQ, per germline. Here the CDR3 reads CASSSRDRLIYEQYF. CDR3 bases: TGCGCCAGCAGCTCCCGGGACAGGTTGATTTACGAGCAGTACTTC.

The genes are TRBV19 and TRBJ1-1, with 10 bases that match TRBD1. Germline assignment: CDR1 LNHDA and CDR2 SQIVND (reference sequence). The CDR3 spans 16 residues. V trimming: 4 bases; J trimming: 6 bases; junction bases outside the gene matches: 11. The DNA of the CDR3 is TGTGCCAGTAGTACGGGACAGGGGCTTTTAGGAGCTGAAGCTTTCTTT. This gives the protein CASSTGQGLLGAEAFF.

V usage is TRBV5-1 and J usage is TRBJ2-7; 9 nucleotides agree with TRBD1. The V gene's germline CDR1 is SGHRS and CDR2 YFSETQ. After removal of 4 bases from V and 0 bases from J, the junction contained 5 bases not matched to a gene. The CDR3 runs 15 residues. CDR3 DNA: TGCGCCAGCAGCCCGCGGGACAGGGCCTCCTACGAGCAGTACTTC. The encoded protein is CASSPRDRASYEQYF.

V usage is TRBV5-1 and J usage is TRBJ2-7, with a weak D call TRBD1 (8 bases). The germline gives CDR1 SGHRS, CDR2 YFSETQ. This CDR3 comprises 14 residues. V gave up 1 base and J gave up 3 bases, with 11 bases separating them. The CDR3 DNA is TGCGCCAGCAGCTTGACAGGGGGGGACTACGAGCAGTACTTC. Translated, it gives CASSLTGGDYEQYF.